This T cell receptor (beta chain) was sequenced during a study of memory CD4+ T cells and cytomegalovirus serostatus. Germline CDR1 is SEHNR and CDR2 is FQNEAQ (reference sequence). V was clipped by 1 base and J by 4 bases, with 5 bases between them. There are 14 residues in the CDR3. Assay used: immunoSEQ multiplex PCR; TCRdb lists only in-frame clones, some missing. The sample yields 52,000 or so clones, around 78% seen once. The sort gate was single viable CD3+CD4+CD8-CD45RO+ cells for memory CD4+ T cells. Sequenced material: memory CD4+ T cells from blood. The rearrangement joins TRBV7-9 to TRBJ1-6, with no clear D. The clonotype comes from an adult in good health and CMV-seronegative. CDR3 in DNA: TGTGCCAGCAGCTTAGAACAATATAATTCACCCCTCCACTTT. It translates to CASSLEQYNSPLHF.